Ten or more counts support the clone carrying this TCR beta chain. Its antigen is not identified. The sample originates from a study of T cells in Graves' hyperthyroidism and ophthalmopathy. RNA transcripts provided the source from which TCR beta CDR3 regions were amplified. TCR CDR3 underwent first-round RT-PCR with the HTBI primer set. MiXCR, run by TCRdb on the multiplex PCR reads, gives a single entry per CDR3 protein. The sample has more than 350,000 distinct CDR3 sequences, 13% to 15% seen once. The study excluded patients with uncontrolled infection, other autoimmune disease, pregnancy or lactation. Clinical symptoms, serum thyroxine and TRAb, thyroid ultrasound and orbital computed tomography together formed the diagnostic basis. CDR3 length equals 13 residues. V lost 6 bases and J lost 3; bases outside the gene matches: 3. The germline V gene has CDR1 MDHEN and CDR2 SYDVKM. The study, taken as a whole, reports: Before onset, by a median of around six months, the model predicted ophthalmopathy.

J is TRBJ2-7 and V is TRBV28; 9 nucleotides agree with TRBD2. Material: blood. The receptor was derived from a woman in her sixties with Graves' ophthalmopathy. The CDR3 loop reads CASRPSGNYEQYF. The DNA of the CDR3 is TGTGCCAGCAGACCTAGCGGGAACTACGAGCAGTACTTC.